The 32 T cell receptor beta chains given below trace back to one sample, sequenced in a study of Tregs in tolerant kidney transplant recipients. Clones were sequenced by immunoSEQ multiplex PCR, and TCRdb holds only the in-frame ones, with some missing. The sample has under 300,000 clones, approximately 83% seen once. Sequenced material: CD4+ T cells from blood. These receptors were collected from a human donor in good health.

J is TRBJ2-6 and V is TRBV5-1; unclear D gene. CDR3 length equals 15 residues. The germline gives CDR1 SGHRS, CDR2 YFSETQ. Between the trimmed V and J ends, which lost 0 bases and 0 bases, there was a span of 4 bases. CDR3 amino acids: CASSLDISGANVLTF. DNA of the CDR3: TGCGCCAGCAGCTTGGACATCTCTGGGGCCAACGTCCTGACTTTC. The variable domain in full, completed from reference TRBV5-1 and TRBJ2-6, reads KAGVTQTPRYLIKTRGQQVTLSCSPISGHRSVSWYQQTPGQGLQFLFEYFSETQRNKGNFPGRFSGRQFSNSRSEMNVSTLELGDSALYLCASSLDISGANVLTFGAGSRLTVL.

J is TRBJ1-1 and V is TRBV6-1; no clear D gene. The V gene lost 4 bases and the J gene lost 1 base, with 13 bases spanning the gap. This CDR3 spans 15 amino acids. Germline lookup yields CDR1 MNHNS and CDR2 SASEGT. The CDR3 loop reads CASSGVLWENTEAFF. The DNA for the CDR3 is TGTGCCAGCAGTGGCGTCCTCTGGGAGAACACTGAAGCTTTCTTT.

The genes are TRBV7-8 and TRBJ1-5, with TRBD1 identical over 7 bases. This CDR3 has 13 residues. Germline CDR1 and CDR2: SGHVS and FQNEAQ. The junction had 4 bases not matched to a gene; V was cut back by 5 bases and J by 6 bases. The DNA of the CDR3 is TGTGCCAGCAGCCACGACAGGGCTCAGCCCCAGCATTTT. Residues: CASSHDRAQPQHF. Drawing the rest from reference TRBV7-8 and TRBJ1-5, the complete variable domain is GAGVSQSPRYKVAKRGQDVALRCDPISGHVSLFWYQQALGQGPEFLTYFQNEAQLDKSGLPSDRFFAERPEGSVSTLKIQRTQQEDSAVYLCASSHDRAQPQHFGDGTRLSIL.

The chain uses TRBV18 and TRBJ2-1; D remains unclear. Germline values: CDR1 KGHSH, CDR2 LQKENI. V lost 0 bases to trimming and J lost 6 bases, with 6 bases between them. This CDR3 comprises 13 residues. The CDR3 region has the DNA TGTGCCAGCTCACCACCAACTGCCAATGAGCAGTTCTTC. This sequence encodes CASSPPTANEQFF. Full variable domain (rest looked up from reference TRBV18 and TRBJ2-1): NAGVMQNPRHLVRRRGQEARLRCSPMKGHSHVYWYRQLPEEGLKFMVYLQKENIIDESGMPKERFSAEFPKEGPSILRIQQVVRGDSAAYFCASSPPTANEQFFGPGTRLTVL.

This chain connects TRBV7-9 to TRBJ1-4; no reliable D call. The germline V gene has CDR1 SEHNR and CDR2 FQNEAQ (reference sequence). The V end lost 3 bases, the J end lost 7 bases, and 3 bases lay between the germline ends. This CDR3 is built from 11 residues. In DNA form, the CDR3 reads TGTGCCAGCAGCTTCCTTGAAAAACTGTTTTTT. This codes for CASSFLEKLFF. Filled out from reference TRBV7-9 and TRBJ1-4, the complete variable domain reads DTGVSQNPRHKITKRGQNVTFRCDPISEHNRLYWYRQTLGQGPEFLTYFQNEAQLEKSRLLSDRFSAERPKGSFSTLEIQRTEQGDSAMYLCASSFLEKLFFGSGTQLSVL.

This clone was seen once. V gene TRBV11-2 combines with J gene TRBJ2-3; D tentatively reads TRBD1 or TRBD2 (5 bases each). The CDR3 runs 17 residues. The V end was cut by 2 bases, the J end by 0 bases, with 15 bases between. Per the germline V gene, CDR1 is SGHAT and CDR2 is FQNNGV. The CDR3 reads CASSLLRAGASTDTQYF. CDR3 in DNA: TGTGCCAGCAGCTTACTGCGGGCCGGGGCTAGCACAGATACGCAGTATTTT.

The CDR3 sequence is CASSRAGGKYNEQFF. The CDR3, as DNA: TGCGCCAGCAGCAGGGCGGGGGGCAAGTACAATGAGCAGTTCTTC. The genes are TRBV4-1 and TRBJ2-1; the match to TRBD2 covers 8 bases. The CDR3 runs 15 residues. Germline lookup yields CDR1 MGHRA and CDR2 YSYEKL. J lost 4 bases, V lost 5 bases, and 7 bases had no gene match.

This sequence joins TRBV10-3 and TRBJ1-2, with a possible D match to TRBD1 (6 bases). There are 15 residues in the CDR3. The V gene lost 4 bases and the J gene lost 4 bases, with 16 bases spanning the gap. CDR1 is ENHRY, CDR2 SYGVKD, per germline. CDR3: CAISGIQGDFYGYTF. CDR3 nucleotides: TGTGCCATCAGTGGGATACAGGGAGACTTCTATGGCTACACCTTC.

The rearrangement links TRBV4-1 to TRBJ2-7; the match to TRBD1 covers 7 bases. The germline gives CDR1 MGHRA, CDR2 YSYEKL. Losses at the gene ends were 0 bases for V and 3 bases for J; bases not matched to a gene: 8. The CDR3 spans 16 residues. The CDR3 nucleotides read TGCGCCAGCAGCCAAGACCGGGACAGACCACTCTACGAGCAGTACTTC. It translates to CASSQDRDRPLYEQYF.

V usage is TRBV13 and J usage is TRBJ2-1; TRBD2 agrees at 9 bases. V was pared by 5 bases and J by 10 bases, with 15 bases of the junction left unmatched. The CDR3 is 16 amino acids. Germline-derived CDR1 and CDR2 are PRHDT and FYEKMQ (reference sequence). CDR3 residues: CASSLTGTSFAREQFF. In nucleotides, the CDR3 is TGTGCCAGCAGCCTCACGGGGACTAGCTTCGCCAGAGAGCAGTTCTTC.

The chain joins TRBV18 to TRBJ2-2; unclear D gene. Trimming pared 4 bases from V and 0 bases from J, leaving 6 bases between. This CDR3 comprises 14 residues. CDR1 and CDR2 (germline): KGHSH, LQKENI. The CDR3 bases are TGTGCCAGCTCACGACCTCCGAACACCGGGGAGCTGTTTTTT. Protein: CASSRPPNTGELFF. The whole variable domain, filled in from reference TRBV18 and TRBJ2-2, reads NAGVMQNPRHLVRRRGQEARLRCSPMKGHSHVYWYRQLPEEGLKFMVYLQKENIIDESGMPKERFSAEFPKEGPSILRIQQVVRGDSAAYFCASSRPPNTGELFFGEGSRLTVL.

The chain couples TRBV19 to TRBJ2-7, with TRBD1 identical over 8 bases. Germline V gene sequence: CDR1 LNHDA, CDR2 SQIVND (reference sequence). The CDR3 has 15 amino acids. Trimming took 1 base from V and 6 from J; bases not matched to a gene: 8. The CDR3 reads CASSIGSRGLAEQYF. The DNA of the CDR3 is TGTGCCAGTAGTATAGGGAGCAGGGGGCTTGCCGAGCAGTACTTC.

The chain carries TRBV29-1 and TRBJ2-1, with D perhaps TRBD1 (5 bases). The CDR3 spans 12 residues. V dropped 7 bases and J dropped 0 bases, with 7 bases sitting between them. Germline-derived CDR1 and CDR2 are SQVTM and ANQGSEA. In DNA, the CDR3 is TGCAGCGGGGGCTCCTCCTACAATGAGCAGTTCTTC. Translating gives CSGGSSYNEQFF.

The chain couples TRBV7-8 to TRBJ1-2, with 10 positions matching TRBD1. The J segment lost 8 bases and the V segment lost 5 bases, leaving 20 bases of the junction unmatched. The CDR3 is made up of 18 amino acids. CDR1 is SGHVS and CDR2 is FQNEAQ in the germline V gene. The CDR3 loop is CASSRPRGQGTARDGYTF. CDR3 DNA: TGTGCCAGCAGCCGACCGAGGGGACAGGGGACGGCACGGGACGGCTACACCTTC. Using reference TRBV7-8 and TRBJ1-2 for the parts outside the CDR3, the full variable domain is GAGVSQSPRYKVAKRGQDVALRCDPISGHVSLFWYQQALGQGPEFLTYFQNEAQLDKSGLPSDRFFAERPEGSVSTLKIQRTQQEDSAVYLCASSRPRGQGTARDGYTFGSGTRLTVV.

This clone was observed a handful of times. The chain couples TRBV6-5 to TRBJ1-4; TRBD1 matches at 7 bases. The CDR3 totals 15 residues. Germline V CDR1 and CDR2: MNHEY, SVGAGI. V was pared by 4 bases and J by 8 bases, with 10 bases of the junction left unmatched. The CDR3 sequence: CASSSLGTEREKLFF. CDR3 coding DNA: TGTGCCAGCAGTTCCCTCGGGACAGAACGAGAAAAACTGTTTTTT.

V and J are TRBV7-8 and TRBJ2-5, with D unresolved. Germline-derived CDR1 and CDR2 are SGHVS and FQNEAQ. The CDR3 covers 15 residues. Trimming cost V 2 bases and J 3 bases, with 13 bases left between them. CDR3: CASSLRIRREETQYF. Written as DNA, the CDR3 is TGTGCCAGCAGCTTACGAATCCGACGGGAAGAGACCCAGTACTTC.

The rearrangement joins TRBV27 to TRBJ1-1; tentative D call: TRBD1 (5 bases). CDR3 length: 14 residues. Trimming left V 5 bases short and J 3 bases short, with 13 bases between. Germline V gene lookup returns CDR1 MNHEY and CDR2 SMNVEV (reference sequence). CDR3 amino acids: CASSPTGAHTEAFF. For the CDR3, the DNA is TGTGCCAGCAGTCCGACCGGGGCGCACACTGAAGCTTTCTTT.

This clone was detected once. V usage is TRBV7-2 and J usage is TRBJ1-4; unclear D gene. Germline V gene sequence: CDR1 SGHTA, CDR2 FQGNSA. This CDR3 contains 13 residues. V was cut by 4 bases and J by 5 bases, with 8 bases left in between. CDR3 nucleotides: TGTGCCAGCAGCTCTCGTAGGAATGAAAAACTGTTTTTT. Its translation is CASSSRRNEKLFF.

The CDR3 DNA reads as TGTGCCAGCAGCAATGTGGTCCGGGACGAAGGGGGCAATCAGCCCCAGCATTTT. Protein sequence: CASSNVVRDEGGNQPQHF. The chain employs TRBV21-1 and TRBJ1-5. TRBV21-1 is reported as a pseudogene. The CDR3 covers 18 residues.

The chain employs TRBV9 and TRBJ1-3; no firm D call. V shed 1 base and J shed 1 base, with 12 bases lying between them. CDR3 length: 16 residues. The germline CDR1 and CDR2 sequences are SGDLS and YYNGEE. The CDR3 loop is CASSVRPDPSGNTIYF. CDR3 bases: TGTGCCAGCAGCGTAAGGCCGGATCCATCTGGAAACACCATATATTTT.

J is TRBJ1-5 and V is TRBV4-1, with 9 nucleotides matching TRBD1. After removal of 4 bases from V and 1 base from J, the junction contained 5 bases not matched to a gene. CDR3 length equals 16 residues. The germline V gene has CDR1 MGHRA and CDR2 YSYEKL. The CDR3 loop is CASSRRQGGSNQPQHF. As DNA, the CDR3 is TGCGCCAGCAGCCGCCGACAGGGGGGAAGCAATCAGCCCCAGCATTTT.

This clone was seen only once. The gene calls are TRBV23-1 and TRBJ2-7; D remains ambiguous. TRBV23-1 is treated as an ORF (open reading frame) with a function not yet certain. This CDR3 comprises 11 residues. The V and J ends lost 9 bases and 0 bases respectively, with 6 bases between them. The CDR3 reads CARGTSYEQYF. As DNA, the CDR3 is TGCGCCAGAGGCACCTCCTACGAGCAGTACTTC.

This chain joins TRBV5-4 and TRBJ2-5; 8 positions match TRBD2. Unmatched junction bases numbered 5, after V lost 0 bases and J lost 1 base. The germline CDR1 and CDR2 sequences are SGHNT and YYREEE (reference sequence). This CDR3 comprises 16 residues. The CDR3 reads CASSLDGTRAQETQYF. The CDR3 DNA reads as TGTGCCAGCAGCTTGGACGGGACTAGGGCCCAAGAGACCCAGTACTTC.

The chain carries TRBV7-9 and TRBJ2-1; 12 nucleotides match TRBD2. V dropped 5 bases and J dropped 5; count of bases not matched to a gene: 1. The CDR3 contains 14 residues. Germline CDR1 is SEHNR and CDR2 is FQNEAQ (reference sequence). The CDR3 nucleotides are TGTGCCAGCAGCCGACTAGCGGGGGACAATGAGCAGTTCTTC. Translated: CASSRLAGDNEQFF.

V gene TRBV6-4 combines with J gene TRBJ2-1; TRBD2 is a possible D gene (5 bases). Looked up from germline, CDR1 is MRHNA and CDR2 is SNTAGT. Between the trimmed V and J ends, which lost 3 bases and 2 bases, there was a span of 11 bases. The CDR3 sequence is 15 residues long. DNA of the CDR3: TGTGCCAGCAGTGAGGACCGGGGAACCTACAATGAGCAGTTCTTC. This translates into CASSEDRGTYNEQFF.

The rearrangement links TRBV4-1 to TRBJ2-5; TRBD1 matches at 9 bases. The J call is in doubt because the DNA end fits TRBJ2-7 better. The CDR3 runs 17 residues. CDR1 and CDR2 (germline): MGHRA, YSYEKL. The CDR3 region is CASSQGQGGRGVYEQYF. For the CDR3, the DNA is TGCGCCAGCAGCCAAGGACAGGGGGGAAGAGGCGTGTACGAGCAGTACTTC.

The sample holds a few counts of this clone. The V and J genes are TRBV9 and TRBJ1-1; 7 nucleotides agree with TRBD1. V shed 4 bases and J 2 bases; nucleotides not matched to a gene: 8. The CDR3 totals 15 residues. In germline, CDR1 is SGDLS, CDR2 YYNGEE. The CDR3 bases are TGTGCCAGCAGCCCATTCGGACAGGCAAACACTGAAGCTTTCTTT. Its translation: CASSPFGQANTEAFF.

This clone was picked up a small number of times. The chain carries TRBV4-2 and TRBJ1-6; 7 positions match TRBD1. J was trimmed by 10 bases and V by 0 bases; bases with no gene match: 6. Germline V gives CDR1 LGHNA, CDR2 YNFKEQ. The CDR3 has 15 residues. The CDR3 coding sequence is TGTGCCAGCAGCCAAGATTTCACAGGGGCCTCACCCCTCCACTTT. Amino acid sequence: CASSQDFTGASPLHF.

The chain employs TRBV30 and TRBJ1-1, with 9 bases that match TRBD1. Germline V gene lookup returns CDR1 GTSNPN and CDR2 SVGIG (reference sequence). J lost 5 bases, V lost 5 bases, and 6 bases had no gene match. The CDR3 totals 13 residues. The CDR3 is CAWDRDRETEAFF. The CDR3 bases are TGTGCCTGGGACCGGGACAGGGAGACTGAAGCTTTCTTT.

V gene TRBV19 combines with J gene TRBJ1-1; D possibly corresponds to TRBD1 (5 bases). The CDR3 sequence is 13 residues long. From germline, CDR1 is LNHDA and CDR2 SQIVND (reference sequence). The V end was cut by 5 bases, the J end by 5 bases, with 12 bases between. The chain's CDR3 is CASSYPGGTEAFF. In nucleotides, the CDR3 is TGTGCCAGTAGTTACCCCGGGGGGACTGAAGCTTTCTTT.

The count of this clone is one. Here the CDR3 reads CASRRPQETQYF. The CDR3 coding sequence is TGTGCCAGCAGGCGACCGCAAGAGACCCAGTACTTC. This chain joins TRBV2 and TRBJ2-5; D is ambiguous. Germline V gene data show CDR1 as SNHLY and CDR2 as FYNNEI. V lost 6 bases, J lost 2 bases, and 7 bases lay in between. This CDR3 comprises 12 residues.

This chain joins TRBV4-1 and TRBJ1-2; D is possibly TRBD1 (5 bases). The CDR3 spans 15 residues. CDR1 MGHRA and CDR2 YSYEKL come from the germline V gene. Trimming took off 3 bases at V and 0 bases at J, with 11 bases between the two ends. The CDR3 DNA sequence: TGCGCCAGCAGCCAGGGGACTGGGGCTAACTATGGCTACACCTTC. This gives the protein CASSQGTGANYGYTF.